The 17 T cell receptor beta chains given below trace back to one sample, sequenced in a study of immune heterogeneity within non-small cell lung tumors. TCR beta CDR3 was amplified by multiplex PCR, first round approximately 10 cycles, 32 V and 13 J primers. TCRdb reprocessed the multiplex PCR reads via MiXCR and lists one record per CDR3 protein. This table has around 30,000 distinct CDR3 sequences, 28% appearing once. Bulk tumor genomic DNA served as template, at about 600 ng per sample. Each primary tumor yielded several biopsies, collected far apart from one another at surgery. The study enrolled patients with untreated, newly diagnosed non-small cell lung cancer who underwent curative surgery. The sample was lung tumor tissue. The source of these receptors is a man in his forties or fifties with non-small cell lung cancer.

To note about this clonotype: This clone may be a read error of a much larger clone one base away. The conserved final phenylalanine or tryptophan is absent from the CDR3, which likely points to a read error. This chain joins TRBV30 and TRBJ1-1; the D is unclear. Germline V gene data show CDR1 as GTSNPN and CDR2 as SVGIG (reference sequence). V lost 2 bases and J 5 bases, leaving 12 bases between the germline ends. The CDR3 has 13 residues. CDR3 sequence: CAWSSRMGTEAFL. DNA of the CDR3: TGTGCCTGGAGTAGCAGGATGGGGACTGAAGCTTTCCTT.

With respect to this clonotype: This may arise from a read error, as a much more abundant clone is one base away. The genes are TRBV19 and TRBJ2-7, with 13 bases aligning to TRBD2. The CDR3 consists of 14 residues. Germline CDR1 and CDR2: LNHDA and SQIVND (reference sequence). The CDR3 loop is CANSAGLAGDEQYF. CDR3 DNA sequence: TGTGCCAATAGTGCCGGACTAGCGGGAGACGAGCAGTACTTC.

Ten or more counts support this clonotype. The gene calls are TRBV11-2 and TRBJ2-7; 7 bases align to TRBD2. The germline gives CDR1 SGHAT, CDR2 FQNNGV. The CDR3 totals 14 residues. J gave up 5 bases and V 8 bases, and 12 bases lay outside the gene matches. Written as DNA, the CDR3 is TGTGCCAGCGGGATGGAGGGAGGGATCGACGAGCAGTACTTC. The encoded protein is CASGMEGGIDEQYF.

For this clonotype: Lacking the conserved final phenylalanine or tryptophan, this CDR3 likely reflects a read error. The chain recombines TRBV18 with TRBJ2-7, with TRBD2 identical over 10 bases. Trimming removed 6 bases from V and 0 bases from J; junction bases left unmatched: 14. Germline CDR1 reads KGHSH; CDR2 reads LQKENI. This CDR3 region has 18 residues. The CDR3 coding sequence is TGTGCCAGCTCCCCAAGCGGGAGGGCAAAAACGAGCTCCTACGAGCAGTACCTC. This gives the protein CASSPSGRAKTSSYEQYL.

This clonotype was recorded many times. This rearrangement joins TRBV27 to TRBJ2-1; D is unresolved. Germline V CDR1 and CDR2: MNHEY, SMNVEV (reference sequence). V was cut by 10 bases and J by 8 bases, with 18 bases left in between. The CDR3 extends over 13 amino acids. The CDR3 is CATQIPTAHEQFF. As DNA, the CDR3 is TGTGCCACCCAAATCCCGACGGCGCATGAGCAGTTCTTC.

This sequence joins TRBV7-8 and TRBJ2-1, with 12 bases fitting TRBD2. The CDR3 is made up of 16 amino acids. Germline V gene lookup returns CDR1 SGHVS and CDR2 FQNEAQ. The junction had 8 bases not matched to a gene; V was cut back by 3 bases and J by 8 bases. In DNA form, the CDR3 reads TGTGCCAGCAGCTTGATGACTAGCGGGAGTAGGTATGAGCAGTTCTTC. This codes for CASSLMTSGSRYEQFF.

The sample holds a few counts of this clonotype. The chain uses TRBV20-1 and TRBJ1-2, with TRBD1 matching over 10 bases. V was pared by 6 bases and J by 4 bases, with 8 bases of the junction left unmatched. This CDR3 is 14 amino acids long. CDR1 is DFQATT, CDR2 SNEGSKA, per germline (reference sequence). The CDR3 region is CSAIRDRGVYGYTF. In DNA, the CDR3 is TGCAGTGCGATCCGGGACAGGGGAGTCTATGGCTACACCTTC.

In regard to this clonotype: At one of its ends the junction is not consistent with the germline gene, which may arise from a read error. V gene TRBV9 combines with J gene TRBJ1-2, with D perhaps matching TRBD1 (5 bases). The CDR3 contains 13 residues. CDR1 and CDR2 (germline): SGDLS, YYNGEE. The CDR3 sequence: CASSVGGVYCYTF. The CDR3 DNA is TGTGCCAGCAGCGTTGGGGGTGTCTATTGCTACACCTTC.

This clonotype was found a few times. V usage is TRBV7-9 and J usage is TRBJ2-3; 14 nucleotides agree with TRBD2. CDR1 is SEHNR, CDR2 FQNEAQ, per germline (reference sequence). The CDR3 spans 16 residues. The V and J ends lost 5 bases and 6 bases, in that order; junction bases with no gene match: 7. The DNA of the CDR3 is TGTGCCAGCAGCCCGGGACTAGCGGGAGATGTGGATACGCAGTATTTT. Translation gives CASSPGLAGDVDTQYF. The whole variable domain, filled in from reference TRBV7-9 and TRBJ2-3, reads DTGVSQNPRHKITKRGQNVTFRCDPISEHNRLYWYRQTLGQGPEFLTYFQNEAQLEKSRLLSDRFSAERPKGSFSTLEIQRTEQGDSAMYLCASSPGLAGDVDTQYFGPGTRLTVL.

In this sample, this clonotype turned up many times. This chain joins TRBV3-1 and TRBJ1-2; D gene ambiguous. Looked up from germline, CDR1 is LGHDT and CDR2 is YNNKEL (reference sequence). This CDR3 contains 12 residues. The V end was cut by 1 base, the J end by 4 bases, with 4 bases between. CDR3 protein: CASSQGLYGYTF. The CDR3 bases are TGTGCCAGCAGCCAAGGGCTCTATGGCTACACCTTC.

J is TRBJ2-5 and V is TRBV12-3 or TRBV12-4; D ambiguous. The V end lost 2 bases, the J end lost 5 bases, and 15 bases lay between the germline ends. The CDR3 has 15 amino acids. Here the CDR3 DNA reads TGTGCCAGCAGTTTAAGTATAGAAGTTGGGGAGACCCAGTACTTC. Encoded protein: CASSLSIEVGETQYF.

This chain links TRBV13 with TRBJ1-1, with D possibly TRBD1 on 6 matching bases. The V gene's germline CDR1 is PRHDT and CDR2 FYEKMQ (reference sequence). The V gene lost 6 bases and the J gene lost 0 bases, with 11 bases spanning the gap. This CDR3 is built from 14 residues. The CDR3 reads CASRRGAMNTEAFF. The CDR3 DNA reads as TGTGCCAGCAGAAGGGGGGCCATGAACACTGAAGCTTTCTTT.

Turning to this clonotype: A much larger clone is a single base away; this may be a read error. V and J are TRBV2 and TRBJ2-7; 10 bases map to TRBD2. Per the germline V gene, CDR1 is SNHLY and CDR2 is FYNNEI. J gave up 9 bases and V 7 bases, and 9 bases lay outside the gene matches. CDR3 size: 13 residues. CDR3 in amino acids: CASTGTSESVQYF. In DNA, the CDR3 is TGTGCCAGCACCGGGACTAGCGAGTCGGTGCAGTACTTC.

The chain employs TRBV30 and TRBJ1-5; 7 bases are a match to TRBD1. The CDR3 runs to 16 residues. V was pared by 3 bases and J by 1 base, with 9 bases of the junction left unmatched. Germline V gene data show CDR1 as GTSNPN and CDR2 as SVGIG (reference sequence). The CDR3 region is CAWSEGTEVSNQPQHF. In nucleotides, the CDR3 is TGTGCCTGGAGCGAGGGGACAGAGGTGAGCAATCAGCCCCAGCATTTT.

Comments on this clonotype: A much more abundant neighbour one base away suggests this may be a read error. The chain joins TRBV12-3 or TRBV12-4 to TRBJ2-1; the match to TRBD1 covers 7 bases. The CDR3 loop spans 14 amino acids. The V gene end was trimmed by 9 bases and the J gene end by 5 bases; junction bases not matched to a gene: 10. The CDR3 nucleotides are TGTGCCAGAAGTGGGGACAGATTTAACAATGAGCAGTTCTTC. Protein product: CARSGDRFNNEQFF.

This clonotype was detected once. A much larger clone lies a single base off, so this may be a read error. The chain combines TRBV6-1 with TRBJ1-3; D unresolved. In germline, CDR1 is MNHNS, CDR2 SASEGT. This CDR3 spans 14 amino acids. CDR3 loop: CASSDYSSGNTIHF. CDR3 in DNA: TGTGCCAGCAGTGATTACAGCTCTGGAAACACCATACATTTT.

The rearrangement links TRBV7-2 to TRBJ2-7, with TRBD2 matching over 13 bases. From germline, CDR1 is SGHTA and CDR2 FQGNSA. This CDR3 has 19 amino acids. V was clipped by 1 base and J by 1 base; unmatched bases: 10. This CDR3 is CASSLGTSGSFLPSYEQYF. The CDR3 nucleotides are TGTGCCAGCAGCTTAGGGACTAGCGGGAGTTTTTTACCGTCCTACGAGCAGTACTTC.